The text below deals with one T cell receptor beta chain. This clonotype was counted many times. Its specific antigen is unknown. There are no base qualities to consult, and no much larger clone falls within one base. The sample originates from a study of T cells in Graves' hyperthyroidism and ophthalmopathy (dated by TCRdb to the late 2010s). Background on the whole study: Peripheral blood was collected at initial diagnosis, before any treatment. TCR V-J signatures able to tell the groups apart were searched for in a discovery cohort of 95 to 100 patients, of whom about 40 had Graves' ophthalmopathy and around 57 had stable Graves' hyperthyroidism. Whether ophthalmopathy could be predicted prospectively was tested in an independent validation cohort made up of 18 to 20 hyperthyroidism patients plus 17 patients who later progressed to ophthalmopathy. For training and testing, the 100 or so patients in the discovery cohort were randomly divided in a 7:3 ratio. In addition, the study compared T-cell repertoires in thyroid tissue and in blood from five to seven Graves' hyperthyroidism patients. Following sampling, methimazole starting at 30 mg daily was given to hyperthyroidism patients, and high-dose intravenous methylprednisolone was given to ophthalmopathy patients. According to the paper, TCR Vbeta CDR3 sequencing was carried out on over 130 peripheral blood samples, which came from fewer than 50 ophthalmopathy, fewer than 80 hyperthyroidism and about 17 progressor patients. Study-wide conclusions, independent of this receptor: In validation, progression to ophthalmopathy was predicted by the model with 65% to 71% sensitivity and 72% to 80% specificity, a median of roughly six months before onset. Most expanded thyroid clonotypes (frequency above 0.001) were also detected in blood, suggesting blood repertoires may reflect thyroid immune responses. Sample size was not statistically predetermined, and investigators were not blinded to group allocation. In cross-validation, a model built on a 13 V-J signature told ophthalmopathy apart from stable hyperthyroidism with under 90% sensitivity and roughly 81% specificity, and in testing the same model reached 80%/75%.

Stable Graves' hyperthyroidism was defined as no progression to ophthalmopathy during 18 months of follow-up. Hyperthyroidism patients were aged 18 to 65 years and newly diagnosed, with disease duration of less than 2 months. Any patient with an uncontrolled infection, another autoimmune disease, pregnancy or lactation was excluded. Clinical symptoms, serum thyroxine and TRAb, thyroid ultrasound, and orbital computed tomography formed the basis for the diagnoses. PBMCs were separated from roughly 9.6 ml of fresh peripheral blood using Ficoll-Paque density gradient centrifugation. Total RNA was extracted with Trizol reagent, and quality was checked on an Agilent 2100 Bioanalyzer. Amplification of TCR beta CDR3 regions was carried out from RNA transcripts. The first round of RT-PCR for the TCR CDR3 was performed with the HTBI primer set and the Qiagen OneStep RT-PCR kit. A second multiplex PCR round built the libraries, followed by size selection and purification. Sequencing of the libraries was done on an Illumina HiSeq2000 using paired-end 100 bp reads. As for the original processing: SOAPnuke was used to process the raw data, with reads discarded if the reads contained adapters or uncalled bases, had a mean Phred below 15, or lacked an exact constant-primer or identifier match. COPE v1.2.5 was used to merge high-quality paired reads, and clonotypes were defined as unique nucleotide sequences. Clonotypes were aligned to IMGT TRBV, TRBD and TRBJ reference segments using MiTCR v1.1. The analysis was restricted to V-J combinations with a frequency above 0.0001, which together covered roughly 99% of the repertoires. A TCS score was defined as the ratio between F50 (clonal expansion) and ExV (chaos), using BLOSUM62-based TCRdist between CDR3 peptides within each V-J. Welch's t-statistics and random forest reduced roughly 530 V-J features to 13, which were used in a naive Bayes classifier (R e1071). In-frame beta chains were kept once TCRdb had trimmed the public reads at Q25 with fastp and called clones with MiXCR. A single entry per CDR3 protein holds the most common genes and DNA from its merged rows. The V and J calls follow TCRdb's processing rather than the paper's. The sample yields some 200,000 distinct CDR3 sequences; about a sixth were counted once. The top ten hold around 52% of the sample.

Inclusive of the bounding cysteine and phenylalanine, the CDR3 is 13 residues long. Of all the DNA, just the CDR3 is kept, 39 bases in frame from base 1. The V end gives up 5 bases and the J end 0 bases, leaving 1 base in the junction not matched to a gene. Sequences GTSNPN (CDR1) and SVGIG (CDR2) are obtained from the germline V gene (reference sequence). The source is a woman aged 50 to 65 with Graves' hyperthyroidism. The chain couples TRBV30 to TRBJ2-1; TRBD1 fits 7 bases in the junction. Sequencing was performed on blood. The CDR3 protein is CAWAGGSYNEQFF. The bases are TGTGCCTGGGCAGGGGGCTCCTACAATGAGCAGTTCTTC.